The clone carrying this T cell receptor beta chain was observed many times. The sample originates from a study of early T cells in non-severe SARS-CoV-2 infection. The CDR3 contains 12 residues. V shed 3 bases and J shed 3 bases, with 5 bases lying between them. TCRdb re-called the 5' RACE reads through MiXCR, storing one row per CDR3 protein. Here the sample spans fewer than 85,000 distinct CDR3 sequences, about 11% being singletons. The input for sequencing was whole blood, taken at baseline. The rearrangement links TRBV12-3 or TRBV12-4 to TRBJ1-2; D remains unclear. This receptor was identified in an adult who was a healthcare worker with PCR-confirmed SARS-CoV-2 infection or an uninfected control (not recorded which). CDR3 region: CASSFGDYGYTF. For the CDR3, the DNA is TGTGCCAGCAGTTTTGGAGACTATGGCTACACCTTC.